These T cell receptor beta chains were read from a single sample in a study of technical replicates of blood from a few donors. Produced via immunoSEQ multiplex PCR; TCRdb's table is partial and in-frame only. The data hold around 67,000 clones, with roughly 92% observed a single time. Sequenced input: T cells isolated from PBMCs. Receptor source: a human donor in good health. Each CDR3 is given with its conserved first and last residue. The order of the fields is D gene, clone size, J gene, V gene, CDR3 protein, CDR3 DNA. The D gene is left open where the match is weak. The size field is filled for only some rows; it gives once, few, many or a size class.

>NA|NA|TRBJ1-3|TRBV30
CAWSSSGNTIYF
TGTGCCTGGTCGAGCTCTGGAAACACCATATATTTT
>NA|NA|TRBJ1-2|TRBV15
CATEAGGAHGYTF
TGTGCCACCGAGGCGGGGGGGGCACATGGCTACACCTTC
>NA|NA|TRBJ1-3|TRBV6-1
CASSEDWAGNTIYF
TGTGCCAGCAGTGAAGATTGGGCCGGAAACACCATATATTTT
>NA|NA|TRBJ2-2|TRBV14
CASSQGLNTGELFF
TGTGCCAGCAGCCAAGGACTTAACACCGGGGAGCTGTTTTTT
>NA|once|TRBJ2-7|TRBV10-3
CAISEQGYEQYF
TGTGCCATCAGTGAGCAGGGGTACGAGCAGTACTTC
>TRBD2|NA|TRBJ2-5|TRBV27
CASSLLAEETQYF
TGTGCCAGCAGTTTACTAGCGGAAGAGACCCAGTACTTC
>TRBD1|NA|TRBJ2-1|TRBV9
CASSLQGEPYNEQFF
TGTGCCAGCAGCTTACAGGGGGAACCCTACAATGAGCAGTTCTTC
>NA|NA|TRBJ1-4|TRBV21-1
CASSKRRGTNEKLFF
TGTGCCAGCAGCAAAAGGCGGGGCACTAATGAAAAACTGTTTTTT
>TRBD1|NA|TRBJ1-2|TRBV10-1
CASSGNRGGGYTF
TGCGCCAGCAGTGGGAACAGGGGAGGAGGCTACACCTTC
>NA|once|TRBJ1-1|TRBV20-1
CSARAHTEAFF
TGCAGTGCTAGAGCTCACACTGAAGCTTTCTTT
>NA|NA|TRBJ2-5|TRBV30
CAWSSQGGETQYF
TGTGCCTGGAGTAGCCAGGGTGGGGAGACCCAGTACTTC
>TRBD1|few|TRBJ1-1|TRBV7-2
CASSTRQGGTEAFF
TGTGCCAGCAGCACCCGACAGGGTGGCACTGAAGCTTTCTTT
>TRBD2|NA|TRBJ2-1|TRBV30
CAWSKTTSSGYNEQFF
TGTGCCTGGAGTAAAACGACTAGCTCGGGGTACAATGAGCAGTTCTTC
>TRBD2|NA|TRBJ2-2|TRBV5-1
CASSQTGTSGITGELFF
TGCGCCAGCAGCCAGACAGGGACTAGCGGGATCACCGGGGAGCTGTTTTTT
>NA|NA|TRBJ2-3|TRBV19
CASSIDRNTDTQYF
TGTGCCAGTAGTATAGACAGAAACACAGATACGCAGTATTTT
>NA|NA|TRBJ2-7|TRBV9
CASSADSFYEQYF
TGTGCCAGCAGCGCGGACAGTTTCTACGAGCAGTACTTC
>TRBD1|NA|TRBJ2-1|TRBV4-1
CASSQDLETGWNEQFF
TGCGCCAGCAGCCAAGATCTCGAGACAGGGTGGAATGAGCAGTTCTTC
>NA|NA|TRBJ2-3|TRBV7-9
CASSQAADTQYF
TGTGCCAGCAGCCAAGCTGCAGATACGCAGTATTTT
>TRBD2|NA|TRBJ2-3|TRBV2
CASSPGTSGRQRTDTQYF
TGTGCCAGCAGCCCCGGGACTAGCGGGAGACAACGCACAGATACGCAGTATTTT
>TRBD2|NA|TRBJ2-3|TRBV5-1
CASSFSGTPDTQYF
TGCGCCAGCAGCTTTAGCGGGACCCCAGATACGCAGTATTTT
>NA|NA|TRBJ2-2|TRBV2
CASRGLPGELFF
TGTGCCAGCCGAGGGTTGCCCGGGGAGCTGTTTTTT
>NA|NA|TRBJ2-6|TRBV25-1
CASGFSGANVLTF
TGTGCCAGCGGCTTCTCTGGGGCCAACGTCCTGACTTTC
>TRBD2|NA|TRBJ2-7|TRBV27
CASRLANEQYF
TGTGCCAGCCGACTAGCCAACGAGCAGTACTTC
>NA|NA|TRBJ2-5|TRBV5-8
CASSLLFRTVETQYF
TGTGCCAGCAGCTTATTATTTCGGACTGTAGAGACCCAGTACTTC
>NA|NA|TRBJ1-2|TRBV7-9
CASSLDRANYGYTF
TGTGCCAGCAGCTTAGACAGGGCGAACTATGGCTACACCTTC
>NA|NA|TRBJ1-2|TRBV30
CAWSLPGRLYGYTF
TGTGCCTGGAGTCTCCCCGGCAGGCTCTATGGCTACACCTTC
>NA|NA|TRBJ2-7|TRBV4-1
CASSPATWREQYF
TGCGCCAGCAGCCCGGCAACGTGGAGGGAGCAGTACTTC
>NA|NA|TRBJ1-2|TRBV4-3
CASSQGYLDSLYGYTF
TGCGCCAGCAGCCAAGGCTACCTAGACAGTCTCTATGGCTACACCTTC
>TRBD2|NA|TRBJ2-7|TRBV7-9
CASSELAAAYEQYF
TGTGCCAGCAGCGAACTAGCGGCCGCCTACGAGCAGTACTTC
>NA|NA|TRBJ1-1|TRBV28
CASSFRGIMNTEAFF
TGTGCCAGCAGTTTTCGAGGGATCATGAACACTGAAGCTTTCTTT
>NA|NA|TRBJ1-5|TRBV4-1
CASSQGVERLNQPQHF
TGCGCCAGCAGCCAAGGTGTGGAGCGGTTAAATCAGCCCCAGCATTTT
>TRBD2|NA|TRBJ2-1|TRBV7-3
CASSFMTSGDNEQFF
TGTGCCAGCAGCTTTATGACTAGCGGTGACAATGAGCAGTTCTTC
>NA|NA|TRBJ2-6|TRBV19
CASQMQRANVLTF
TGTGCCAGTCAGATGCAAAGGGCCAACGTCCTGACTTTC
>TRBD1|NA|TRBJ1-2|TRBV19
CASSTTGRYGYTF
TGTGCCAGTAGTACGACAGGGCGCTATGGCTACACCTTC
>TRBD1|NA|TRBJ1-2|TRBV2
CASSGQGPFLGYTF
TGTGCCAGCAGCGGACAGGGGCCATTTCTTGGCTACACCTTC
>TRBD2|NA|TRBJ2-7|TRBV7-9
CASSSGFAGVDYEQYF
TGTGCCAGCAGCTCTGGTTTCGCGGGAGTTGATTACGAGCAGTACTTC
>NA|NA|TRBJ2-5|TRBV6-6
CASSYSRGTVQETQYF
TGTGCCAGCAGTTATTCTCGGGGGACAGTACAAGAGACCCAGTACTTC
>TRBD1|NA|TRBJ1-1|TRBV6-1
CASRLGTGTEAFF
TGTGCCAGCAGATTAGGGACAGGCACTGAAGCTTTCTTT
>TRBD2|NA|TRBJ2-1|TRBV7-6
CASSLFSIAGEPYNEQFF
TGTGCCAGCAGCTTATTTTCAATAGCGGGAGAACCCTACAATGAGCAGTTCTTC
>TRBD1|once|TRBJ2-7|TRBV4-1
CASSITAGTGGYEQYF
TGCGCCAGCAGCATAACAGCCGGGACAGGGGGCTACGAGCAGTACTTC